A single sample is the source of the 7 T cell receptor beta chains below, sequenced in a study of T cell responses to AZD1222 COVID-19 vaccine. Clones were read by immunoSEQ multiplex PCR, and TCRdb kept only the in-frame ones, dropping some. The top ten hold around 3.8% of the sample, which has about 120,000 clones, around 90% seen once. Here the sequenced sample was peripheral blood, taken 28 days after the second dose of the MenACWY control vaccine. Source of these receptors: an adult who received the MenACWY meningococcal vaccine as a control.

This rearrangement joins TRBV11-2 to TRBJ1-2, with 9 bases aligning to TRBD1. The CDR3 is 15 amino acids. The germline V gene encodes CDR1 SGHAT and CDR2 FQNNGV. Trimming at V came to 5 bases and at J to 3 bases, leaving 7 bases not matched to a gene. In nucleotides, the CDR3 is TGTGCCAGCAGCCGATGGGGACAGGGAGACTATGGCTACACCTTC. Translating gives CASSRWGQGDYGYTF.

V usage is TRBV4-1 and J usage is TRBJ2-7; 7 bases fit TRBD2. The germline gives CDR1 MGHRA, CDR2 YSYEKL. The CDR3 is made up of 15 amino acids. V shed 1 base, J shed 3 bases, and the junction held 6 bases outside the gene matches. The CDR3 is CASSQVVLASYEQYF. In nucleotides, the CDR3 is TGCGCCAGCAGCCAAGTCGTACTAGCGAGCTACGAGCAGTACTTC.

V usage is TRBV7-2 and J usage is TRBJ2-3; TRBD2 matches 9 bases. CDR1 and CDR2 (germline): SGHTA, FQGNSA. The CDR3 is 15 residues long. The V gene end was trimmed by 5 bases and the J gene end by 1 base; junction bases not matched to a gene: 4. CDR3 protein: CASSPWTSGTDTQYF. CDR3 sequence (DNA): TGTGCCAGCAGCCCCTGGACTAGCGGCACAGATACGCAGTATTTT.

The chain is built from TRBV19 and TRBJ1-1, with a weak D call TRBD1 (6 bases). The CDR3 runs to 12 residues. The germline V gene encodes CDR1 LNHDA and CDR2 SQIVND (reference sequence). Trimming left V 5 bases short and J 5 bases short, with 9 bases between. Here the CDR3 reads CASSRGRTEAFF. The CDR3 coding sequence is TGTGCCAGTAGTCGGGGGCGGACTGAAGCTTTCTTT.

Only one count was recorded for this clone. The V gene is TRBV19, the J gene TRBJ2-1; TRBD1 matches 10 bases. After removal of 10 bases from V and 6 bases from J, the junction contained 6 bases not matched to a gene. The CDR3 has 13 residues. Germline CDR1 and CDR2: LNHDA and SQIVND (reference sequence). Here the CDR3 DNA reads TGTGCCACGAGACAGGGGGCAAGCAATGAGCAGTTCTTC. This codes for CATRQGASNEQFF.

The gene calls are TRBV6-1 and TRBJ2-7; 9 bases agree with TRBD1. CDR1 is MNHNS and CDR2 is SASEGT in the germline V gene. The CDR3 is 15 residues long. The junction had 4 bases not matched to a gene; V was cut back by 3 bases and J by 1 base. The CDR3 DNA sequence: TGTGCCAGCAGTGAGATGGGGACAGGGTCCTACGAGCAGTACTTC. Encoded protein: CASSEMGTGSYEQYF.

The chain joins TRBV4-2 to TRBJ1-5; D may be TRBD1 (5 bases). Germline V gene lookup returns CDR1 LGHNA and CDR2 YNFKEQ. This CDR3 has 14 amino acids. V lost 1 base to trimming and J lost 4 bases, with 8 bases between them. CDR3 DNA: TGTGCCAGCAGCCAAGTTGGGGGGAATCAGCCCCAGCATTTT. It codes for CASSQVGGNQPQHF.